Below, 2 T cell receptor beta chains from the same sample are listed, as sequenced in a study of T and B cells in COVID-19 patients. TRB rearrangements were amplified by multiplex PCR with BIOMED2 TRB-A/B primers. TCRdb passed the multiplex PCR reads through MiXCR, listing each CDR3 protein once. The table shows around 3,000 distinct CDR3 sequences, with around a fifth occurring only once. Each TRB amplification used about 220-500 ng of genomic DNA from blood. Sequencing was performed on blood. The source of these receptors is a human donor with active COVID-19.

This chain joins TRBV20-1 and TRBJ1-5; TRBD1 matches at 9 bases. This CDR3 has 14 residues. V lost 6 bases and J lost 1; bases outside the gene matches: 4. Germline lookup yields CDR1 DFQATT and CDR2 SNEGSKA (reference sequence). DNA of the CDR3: TGCAGTGCCCCGGACAGGGGAAGCAATCAGCCCCAGCATTTT. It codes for CSAPDRGSNQPQHF.

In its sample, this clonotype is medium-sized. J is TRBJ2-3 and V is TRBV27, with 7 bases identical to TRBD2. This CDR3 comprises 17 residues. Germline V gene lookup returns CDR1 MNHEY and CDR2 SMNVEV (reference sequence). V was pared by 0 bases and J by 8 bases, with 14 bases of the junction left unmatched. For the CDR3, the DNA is TGTGCCAGCAGTTTATCCGGCGGGGGAGGGTCGGTAGGTACGCAGTATTTT. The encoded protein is CASSLSGGGGSVGTQYF.